The table lists the clone carrying this TCR beta chain with a few counts. This sample was taken from a study of blood T cells in healthy people across ages. A sample-barcoded 5' primer and a J-beta primer mix were used in a second PCR of roughly 6 to 11 cycles. TCRdb redid the calling of the 5' RACE reads with MiXCR, one entry per CDR3 protein. The sample contains roughly 1,100,000 distinct CDR3 sequences, about 23% of which appear only once. The CDR3 is made up of 14 amino acids. The V end lost 5 bases, the J end lost 4 bases, and 15 bases lay between the germline ends. Germline values: CDR1 DFQATT, CDR2 SNEGSKA (reference sequence). The same sample was also studied in work on T cells of mothers and their children. That study adds: The effect of thymic selection on TCR recombination output is similar between related and unrelated pairs.

This receptor was taken from a girl aged 2-10 years in good health. The sample taken for sequencing was blood. The chain recombines TRBV20-1 with TRBJ2-1; D could derive from TRBD1 or TRBD2 (5 bases each). CDR3 loop: CSAEGLDQYNEQFF. CDR3 coding DNA: TGCAGTGCTGAGGGGCTGGACCAATACAATGAGCAGTTCTTC.